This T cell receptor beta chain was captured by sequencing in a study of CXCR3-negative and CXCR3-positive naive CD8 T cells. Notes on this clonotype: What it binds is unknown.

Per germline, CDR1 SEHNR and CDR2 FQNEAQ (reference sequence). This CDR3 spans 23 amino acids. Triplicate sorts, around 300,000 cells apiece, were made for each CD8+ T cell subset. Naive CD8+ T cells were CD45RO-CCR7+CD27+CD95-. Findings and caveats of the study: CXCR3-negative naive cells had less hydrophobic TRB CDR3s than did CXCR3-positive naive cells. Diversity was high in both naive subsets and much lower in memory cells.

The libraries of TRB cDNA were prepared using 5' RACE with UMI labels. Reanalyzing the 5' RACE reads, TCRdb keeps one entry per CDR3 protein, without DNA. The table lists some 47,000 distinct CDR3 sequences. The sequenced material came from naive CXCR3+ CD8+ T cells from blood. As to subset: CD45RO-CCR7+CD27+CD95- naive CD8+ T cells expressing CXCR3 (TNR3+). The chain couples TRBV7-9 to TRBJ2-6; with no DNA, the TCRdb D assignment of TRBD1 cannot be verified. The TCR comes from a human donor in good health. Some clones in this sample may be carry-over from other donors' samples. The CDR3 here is CASRQAQGDLHNFPSAGANVLTF.